This entry is about one TCR beta chain. Germline V gene lookup returns CDR1 GTSNPN and CDR2 SVGIG (reference sequence). V was cut by 0 bases and J by 8 bases, with 16 bases left in between. This CDR3 has 15 amino acids. Recruitment covered roughly 24 US areas and drew participants whose ages spanned about 18 to 89 years. Cohorts were based on clinical histories the participants reported. Resolution of symptoms, clearance, or two negative PCRs was present in recovered Cohort 3 donors. Only in-frame clones appear in the TCRdb table, and some are missing; sequencing was by immunoSEQ multiplex PCR. The sample contains over 150,000 clones, about nine tenths of which appear only once. These data are taken from a study of blood T cell repertoires in COVID-19.

The receptor was isolated from a woman younger than 45 who had recovered from COVID-19. V usage is TRBV30 and J usage is TRBJ1-4, with D unclear. Sequencing was done on a sample of PBMCs or T cells enriched from blood (not recorded which). In DNA, the CDR3 is TGTGCCTGGAGTGTACTAGGGTCTCCAGACGAAAAACTGTTTTTT. This sequence encodes CAWSVLGSPDEKLFF.